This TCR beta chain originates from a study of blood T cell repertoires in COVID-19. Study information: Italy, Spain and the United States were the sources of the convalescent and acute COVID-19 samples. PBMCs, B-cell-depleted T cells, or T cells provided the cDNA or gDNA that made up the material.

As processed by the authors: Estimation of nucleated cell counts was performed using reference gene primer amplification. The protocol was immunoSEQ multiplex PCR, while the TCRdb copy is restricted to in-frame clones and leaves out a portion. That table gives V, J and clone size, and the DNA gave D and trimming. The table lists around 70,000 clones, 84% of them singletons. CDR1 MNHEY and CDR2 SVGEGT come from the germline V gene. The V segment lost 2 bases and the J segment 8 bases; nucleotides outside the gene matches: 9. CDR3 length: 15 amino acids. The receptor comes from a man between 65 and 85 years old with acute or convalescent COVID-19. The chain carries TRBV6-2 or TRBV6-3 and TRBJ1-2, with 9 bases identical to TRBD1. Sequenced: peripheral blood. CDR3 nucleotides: TGTGCCAGCAGTTACGCGTCCGGGACAGGGAGCGGCTACACCTTC. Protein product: CASSYASGTGSGYTF.